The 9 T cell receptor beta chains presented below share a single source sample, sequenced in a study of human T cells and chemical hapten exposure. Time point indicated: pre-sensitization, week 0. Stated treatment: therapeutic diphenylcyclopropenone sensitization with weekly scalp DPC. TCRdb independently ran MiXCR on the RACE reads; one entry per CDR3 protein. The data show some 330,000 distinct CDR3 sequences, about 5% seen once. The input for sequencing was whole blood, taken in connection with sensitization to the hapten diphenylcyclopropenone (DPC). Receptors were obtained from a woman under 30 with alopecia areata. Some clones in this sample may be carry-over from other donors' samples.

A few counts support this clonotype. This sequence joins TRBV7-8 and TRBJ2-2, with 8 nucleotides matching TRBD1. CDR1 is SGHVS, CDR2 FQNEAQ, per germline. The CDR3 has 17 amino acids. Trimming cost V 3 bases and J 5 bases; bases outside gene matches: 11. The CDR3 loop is CASSFEAGGRRTGELFF. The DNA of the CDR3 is TGTGCCAGCAGCTTTGAGGCAGGGGGCCGTCGTACCGGGGAGCTGTTTTTT.

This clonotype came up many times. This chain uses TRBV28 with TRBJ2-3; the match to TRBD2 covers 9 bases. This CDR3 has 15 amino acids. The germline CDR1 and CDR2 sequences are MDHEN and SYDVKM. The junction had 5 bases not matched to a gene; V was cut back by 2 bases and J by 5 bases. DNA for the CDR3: TGTGCCAGCAGTTTAGGGCGGGGGGGCTTAGATACGCAGTATTTT. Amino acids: CASSLGRGGLDTQYF. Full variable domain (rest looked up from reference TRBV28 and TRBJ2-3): DVKVTQSSRYLVKRTGEKVFLECVQDMDHENMFWYRQDPGLGLRLIYFSYDVKMKEKGDIPEGYSVSREKKERFSLILESASTNQTSMYLCASSLGRGGLDTQYFGPGTRLTVL.

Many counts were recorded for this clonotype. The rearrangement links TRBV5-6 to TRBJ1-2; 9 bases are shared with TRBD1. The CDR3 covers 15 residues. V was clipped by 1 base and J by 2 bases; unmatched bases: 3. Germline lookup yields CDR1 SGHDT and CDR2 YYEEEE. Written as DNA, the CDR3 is TGTGCCAGCAGCTTGTGGGACAGGGACAACTATGGCTACACCTTC. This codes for CASSLWDRDNYGYTF.

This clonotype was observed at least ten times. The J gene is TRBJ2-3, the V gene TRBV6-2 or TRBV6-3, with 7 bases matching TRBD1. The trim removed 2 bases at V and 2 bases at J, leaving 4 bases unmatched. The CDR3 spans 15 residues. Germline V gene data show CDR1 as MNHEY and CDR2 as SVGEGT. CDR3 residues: CASSYGTAITDTQYF. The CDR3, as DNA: TGTGCCAGCAGTTACGGGACAGCGATCACAGATACGCAGTATTTT.

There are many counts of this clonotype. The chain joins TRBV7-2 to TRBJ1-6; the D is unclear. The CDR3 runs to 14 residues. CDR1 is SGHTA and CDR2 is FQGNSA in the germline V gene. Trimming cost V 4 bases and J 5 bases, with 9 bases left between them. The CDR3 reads CASSSYRNNSPLHF. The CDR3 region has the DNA TGTGCCAGCAGCTCCTACAGAAATAATTCACCCCTCCACTTT.

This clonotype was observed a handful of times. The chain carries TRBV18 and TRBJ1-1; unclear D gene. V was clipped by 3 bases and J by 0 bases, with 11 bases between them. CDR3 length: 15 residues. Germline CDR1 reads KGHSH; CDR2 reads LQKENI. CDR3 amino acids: CASSPTQKMNTEAFF. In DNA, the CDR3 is TGTGCCAGCTCACCGACACAGAAGATGAACACTGAAGCTTTCTTT.

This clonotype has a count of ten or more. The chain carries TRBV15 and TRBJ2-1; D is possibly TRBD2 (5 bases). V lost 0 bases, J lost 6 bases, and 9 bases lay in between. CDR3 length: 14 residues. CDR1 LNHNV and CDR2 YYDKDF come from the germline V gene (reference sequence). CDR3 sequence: CATSRDLTSNEQFF. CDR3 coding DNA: TGTGCCACCAGCAGAGATCTAACTAGCAATGAGCAGTTCTTC.

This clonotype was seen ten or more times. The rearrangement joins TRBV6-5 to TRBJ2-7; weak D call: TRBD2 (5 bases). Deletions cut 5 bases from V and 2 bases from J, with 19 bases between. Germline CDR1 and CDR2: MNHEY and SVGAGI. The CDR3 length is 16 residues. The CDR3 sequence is CASSAGSGGGPYEQYF. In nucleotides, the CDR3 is TGTGCCAGCAGTGCCGGTTCCGGCGGAGGACCCTACGAGCAGTACTTC.

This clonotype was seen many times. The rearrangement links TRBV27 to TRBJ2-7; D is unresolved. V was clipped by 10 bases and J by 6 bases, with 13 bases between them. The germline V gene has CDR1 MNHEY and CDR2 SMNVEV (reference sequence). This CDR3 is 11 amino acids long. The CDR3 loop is CATRVWGEQYF. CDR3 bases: TGTGCCACACGGGTCTGGGGCGAGCAGTACTTC.